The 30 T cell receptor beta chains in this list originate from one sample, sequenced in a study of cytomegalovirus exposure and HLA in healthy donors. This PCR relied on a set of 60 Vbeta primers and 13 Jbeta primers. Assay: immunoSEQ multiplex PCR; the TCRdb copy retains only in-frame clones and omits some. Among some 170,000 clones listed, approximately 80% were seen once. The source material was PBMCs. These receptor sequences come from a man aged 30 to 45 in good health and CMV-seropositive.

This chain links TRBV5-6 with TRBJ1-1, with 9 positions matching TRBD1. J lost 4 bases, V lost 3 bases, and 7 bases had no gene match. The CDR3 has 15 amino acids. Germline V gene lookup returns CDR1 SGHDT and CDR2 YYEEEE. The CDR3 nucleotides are TGTGCCAGCAGCTCAAACAGGGGGCGCGGCACTGAAGCTTTCTTT. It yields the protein CASSSNRGRGTEAFF.

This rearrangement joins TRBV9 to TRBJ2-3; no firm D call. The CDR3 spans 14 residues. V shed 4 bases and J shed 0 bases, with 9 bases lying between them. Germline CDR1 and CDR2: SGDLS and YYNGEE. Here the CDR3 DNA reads TGTGCCAGCAGCCCACACCCCAGCACAGATACGCAGTATTTT. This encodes CASSPHPSTDTQYF. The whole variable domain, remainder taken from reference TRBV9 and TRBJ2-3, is DSGVTQTPKHLITATGQRVTLRCSPRSGDLSVYWYQQSLDQGLQFLIQYYNGEERAKGNILERFSAQQFPDLHSELNLSSLELGDSALYFCASSPHPSTDTQYFGPGTRLTVL.

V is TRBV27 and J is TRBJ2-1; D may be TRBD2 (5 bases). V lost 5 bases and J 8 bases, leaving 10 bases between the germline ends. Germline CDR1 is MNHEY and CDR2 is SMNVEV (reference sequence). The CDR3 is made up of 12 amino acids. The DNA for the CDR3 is TGTGCCAGCAGTATAGACGGGGATGAGCAGTTCTTC. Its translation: CASSIDGDEQFF.

CDR3 region: CASSPRGAGAHGDTQYF. The CDR3 nucleotides read TGTGCCAGTAGTCCACGGGGAGCGGGGGCCCACGGAGATACGCAGTATTTT. V is TRBV19 and J is TRBJ2-3; 8 nucleotides align to TRBD2. This CDR3 has 17 residues. Germline V gene data show CDR1 as LNHDA and CDR2 as SQIVND (reference sequence). The trim removed 5 bases at V and 5 bases at J, leaving 15 bases unmatched.

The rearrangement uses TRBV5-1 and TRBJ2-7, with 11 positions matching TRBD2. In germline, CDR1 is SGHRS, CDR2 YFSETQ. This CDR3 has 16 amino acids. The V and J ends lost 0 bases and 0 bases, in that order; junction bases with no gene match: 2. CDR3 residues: CASSLASGGPSYEQYF. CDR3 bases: TGCGCCAGCAGCTTGGCTAGCGGGGGGCCCTCCTACGAGCAGTACTTC.

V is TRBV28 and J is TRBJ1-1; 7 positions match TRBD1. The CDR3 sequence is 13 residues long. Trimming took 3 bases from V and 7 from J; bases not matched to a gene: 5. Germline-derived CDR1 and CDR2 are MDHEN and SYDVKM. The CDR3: CASSLGQPLEAFF. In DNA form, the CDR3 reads TGTGCCAGCAGTTTGGGACAGCCTCTTGAAGCTTTCTTT. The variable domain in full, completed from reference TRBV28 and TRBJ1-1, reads DVKVTQSSRYLVKRTGEKVFLECVQDMDHENMFWYRQDPGLGLRLIYFSYDVKMKEKGDIPEGYSVSREKKERFSLILESASTNQTSMYLCASSLGQPLEAFFGQGTRLTVV.

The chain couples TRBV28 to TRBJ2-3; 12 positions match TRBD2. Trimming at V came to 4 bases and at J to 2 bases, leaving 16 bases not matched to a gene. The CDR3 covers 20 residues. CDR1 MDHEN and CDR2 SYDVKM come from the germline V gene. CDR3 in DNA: TGTGCCAGCAGTTCCAGACTAGCGGGGGCCTCCCAGCTAGTCACAGATACGCAGTATTTT. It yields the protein CASSSRLAGASQLVTDTQYF. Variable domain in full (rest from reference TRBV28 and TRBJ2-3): DVKVTQSSRYLVKRTGEKVFLECVQDMDHENMFWYRQDPGLGLRLIYFSYDVKMKEKGDIPEGYSVSREKKERFSLILESASTNQTSMYLCASSSRLAGASQLVTDTQYFGPGTRLTVL.

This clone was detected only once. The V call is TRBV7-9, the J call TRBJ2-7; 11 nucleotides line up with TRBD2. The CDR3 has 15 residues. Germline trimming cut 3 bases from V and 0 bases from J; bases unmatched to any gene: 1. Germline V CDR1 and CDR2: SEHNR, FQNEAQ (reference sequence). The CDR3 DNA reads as TGTGCCAGCAGCTTGACTAGCGGGGCCTCCTACGAGCAGTACTTC. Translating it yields CASSLTSGASYEQYF.

CDR3: CASSQAGHEQFF. CDR3 in DNA: TGTGCCAGCAGCCAGGCAGGGCATGAGCAGTTCTTC. The chain combines TRBV5-4 with TRBJ2-1; D is perhaps TRBD1 (5 bases). CDR1 and CDR2 from the germline V gene are SGHNT and YYREEE (reference sequence). The V end was cut by 4 bases, the J end by 8 bases, with 10 bases between. This CDR3 has 12 residues. The full variable domain, its missing parts supplied by reference TRBV5-4 and TRBJ2-1, is ETGVTQSPTHLIKTRGQQVTLRCSSQSGHNTVSWYQQALGQGPQFIFQYYREEENGRGNFPPRFSGLQFPNYSSELNVNALELDDSALYLCASSQAGHEQFFGPGTRLTVL.

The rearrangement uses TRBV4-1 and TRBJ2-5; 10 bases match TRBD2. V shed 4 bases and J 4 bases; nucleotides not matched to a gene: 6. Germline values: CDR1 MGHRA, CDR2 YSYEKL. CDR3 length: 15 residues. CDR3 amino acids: CASSPSGGAVETQYF. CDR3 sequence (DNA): TGCGCCAGCAGCCCCAGCGGGGGGGCCGTAGAGACCCAGTACTTC.

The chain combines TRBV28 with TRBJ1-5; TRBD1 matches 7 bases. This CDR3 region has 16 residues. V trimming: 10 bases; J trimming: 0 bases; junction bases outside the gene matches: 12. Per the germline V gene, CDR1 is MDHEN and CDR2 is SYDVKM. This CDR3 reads CATDRVQGYSNQPQHF. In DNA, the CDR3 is TGTGCCACCGACAGGGTCCAGGGATATAGCAATCAGCCCCAGCATTTT.

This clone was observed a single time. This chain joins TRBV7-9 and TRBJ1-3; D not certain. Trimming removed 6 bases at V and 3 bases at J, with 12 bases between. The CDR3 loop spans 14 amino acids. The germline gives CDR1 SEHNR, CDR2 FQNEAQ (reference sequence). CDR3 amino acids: CASRAALVGNTIYF. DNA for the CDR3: TGTGCCAGCAGGGCGGCACTTGTTGGAAACACCATATATTTT.

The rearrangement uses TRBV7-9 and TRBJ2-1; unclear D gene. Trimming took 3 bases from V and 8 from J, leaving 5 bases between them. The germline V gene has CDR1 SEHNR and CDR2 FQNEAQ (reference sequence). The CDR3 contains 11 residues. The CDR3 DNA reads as TGTGCCAGCAGCTTTTACTATGAGCAGTTCTTC. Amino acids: CASSFYYEQFF.

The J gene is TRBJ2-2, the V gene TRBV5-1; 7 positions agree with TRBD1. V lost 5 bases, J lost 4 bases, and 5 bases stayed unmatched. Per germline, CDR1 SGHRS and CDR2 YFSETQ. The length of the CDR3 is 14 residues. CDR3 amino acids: CASRETGVTGELFF. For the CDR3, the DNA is TGCGCCAGCAGGGAAACAGGGGTCACCGGGGAGCTGTTTTTT.

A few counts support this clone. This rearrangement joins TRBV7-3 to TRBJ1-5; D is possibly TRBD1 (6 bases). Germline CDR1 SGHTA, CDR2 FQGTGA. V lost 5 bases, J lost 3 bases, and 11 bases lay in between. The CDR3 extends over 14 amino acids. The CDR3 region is CASSPRGFNQPQHF. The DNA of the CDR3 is TGTGCCAGCAGCCCGAGGGGGTTCAATCAGCCCCAGCATTTT.

This chain's CDR3 is CASSNAGLGNEKLFF. DNA for the CDR3: TGTGCCAGCAGTAACGCAGGGTTGGGGAATGAAAAACTGTTTTTT. This chain connects TRBV27 to TRBJ1-4, with D tentatively TRBD1 (5 bases). CDR1 MNHEY and CDR2 SMNVEV come from the germline V gene (reference sequence). This CDR3 is 15 amino acids long. Trimming took off 5 bases at V and 5 bases at J, with 15 bases between the two ends.

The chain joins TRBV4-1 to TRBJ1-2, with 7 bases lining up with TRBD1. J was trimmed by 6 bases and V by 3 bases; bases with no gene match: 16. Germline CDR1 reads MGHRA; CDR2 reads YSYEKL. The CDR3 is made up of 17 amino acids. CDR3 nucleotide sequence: TGCGCCAGCAGCCATCCAACCGGGAGGGGGCGCCGGGATGGCTACACCTTC. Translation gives CASSHPTGRGRRDGYTF.

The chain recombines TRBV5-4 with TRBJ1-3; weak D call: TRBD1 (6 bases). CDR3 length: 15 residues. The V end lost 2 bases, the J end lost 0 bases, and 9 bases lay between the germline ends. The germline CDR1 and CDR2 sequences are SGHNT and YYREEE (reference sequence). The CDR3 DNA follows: TGTGCCAGCAGCTTTGGACAGAACTCTGGAAACACCATATATTTT. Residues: CASSFGQNSGNTIYF.

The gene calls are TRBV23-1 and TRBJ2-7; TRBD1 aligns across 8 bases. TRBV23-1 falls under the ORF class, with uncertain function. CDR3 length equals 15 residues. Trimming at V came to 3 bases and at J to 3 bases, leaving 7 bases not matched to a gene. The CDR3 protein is CASSQPGQDHYEQYF. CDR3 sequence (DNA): TGCGCCAGCAGTCAGCCGGGACAGGACCACTACGAGCAGTACTTC.

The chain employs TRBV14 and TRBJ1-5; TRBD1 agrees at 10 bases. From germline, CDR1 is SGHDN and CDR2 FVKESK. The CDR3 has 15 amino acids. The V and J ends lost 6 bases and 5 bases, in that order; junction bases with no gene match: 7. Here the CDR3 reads CASRTGTGEDQPQHF. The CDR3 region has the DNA TGTGCCAGCAGAACCGGGACAGGGGAGGATCAGCCCCAGCATTTT.

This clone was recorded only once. In DNA, the CDR3 is TGTGCCAGCATACCGGGACTAGCGTCTTACAATGAGCAGTTCTTC. Encoded protein: CASIPGLASYNEQFF. This chain links TRBV2 with TRBJ2-1, with TRBD2 identical over 10 bases. The CDR3 is 15 amino acids. Trimming at V came to 7 bases and at J to 4 bases, leaving 7 bases not matched to a gene. Germline CDR1 SNHLY, CDR2 FYNNEI.

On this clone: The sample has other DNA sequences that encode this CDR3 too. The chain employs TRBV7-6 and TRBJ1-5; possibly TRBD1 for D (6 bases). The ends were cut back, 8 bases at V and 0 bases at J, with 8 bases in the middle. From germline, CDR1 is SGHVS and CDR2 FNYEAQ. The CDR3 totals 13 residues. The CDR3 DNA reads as TGTGCCAGCCAAGGGGGTAGCAATCAGCCCCAGCATTTT. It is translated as CASQGGSNQPQHF.

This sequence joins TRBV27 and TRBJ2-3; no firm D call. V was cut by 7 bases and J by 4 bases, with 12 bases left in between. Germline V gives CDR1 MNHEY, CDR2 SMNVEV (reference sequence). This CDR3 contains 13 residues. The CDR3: CASMPRGADTQYF. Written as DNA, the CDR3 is TGTGCCAGCATGCCTCGTGGAGCAGATACGCAGTATTTT.

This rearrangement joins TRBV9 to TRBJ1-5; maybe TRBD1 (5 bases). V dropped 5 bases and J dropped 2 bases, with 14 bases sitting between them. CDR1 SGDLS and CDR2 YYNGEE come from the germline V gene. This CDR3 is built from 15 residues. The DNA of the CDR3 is TGTGCCAGCAGTGAGACAGCACGGGGCAATCAGCCCCAGCATTTT. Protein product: CASSETARGNQPQHF.

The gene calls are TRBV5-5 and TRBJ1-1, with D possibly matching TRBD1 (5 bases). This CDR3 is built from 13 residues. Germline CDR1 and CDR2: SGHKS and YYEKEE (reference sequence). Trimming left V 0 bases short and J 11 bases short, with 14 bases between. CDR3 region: CASSLATGLLAFF. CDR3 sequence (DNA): TGTGCCAGCAGCTTGGCTACAGGCCTCCTGGCTTTCTTT.

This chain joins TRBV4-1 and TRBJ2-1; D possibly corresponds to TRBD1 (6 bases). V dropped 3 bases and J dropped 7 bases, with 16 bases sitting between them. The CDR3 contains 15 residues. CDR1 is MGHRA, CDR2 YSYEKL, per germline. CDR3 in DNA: TGCGCCAGCAGCCATCCCGAGCAGGGGTGGAATGAGCAGTTCTTC. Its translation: CASSHPEQGWNEQFF.

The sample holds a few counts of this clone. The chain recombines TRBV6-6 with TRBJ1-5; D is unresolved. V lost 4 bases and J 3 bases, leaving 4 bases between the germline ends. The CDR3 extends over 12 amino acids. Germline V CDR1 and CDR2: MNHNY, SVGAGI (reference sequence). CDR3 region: CASSFNNQPQHF. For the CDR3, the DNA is TGTGCCAGCAGTTTTAACAATCAGCCCCAGCATTTT.

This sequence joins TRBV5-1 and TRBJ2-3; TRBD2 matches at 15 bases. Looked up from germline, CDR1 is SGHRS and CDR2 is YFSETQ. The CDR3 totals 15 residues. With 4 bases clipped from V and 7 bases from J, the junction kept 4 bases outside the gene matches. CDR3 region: CASSRTSGGGNTQYF. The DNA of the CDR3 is TGCGCCAGCAGCCGGACTAGCGGGGGGGGGAATACGCAGTATTTT.

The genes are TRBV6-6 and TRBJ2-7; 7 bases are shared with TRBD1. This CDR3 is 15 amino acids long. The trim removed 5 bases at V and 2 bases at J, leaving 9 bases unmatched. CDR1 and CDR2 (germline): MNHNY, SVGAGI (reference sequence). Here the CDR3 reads CASSPNRGRAYEQYF. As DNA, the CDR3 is TGTGCCAGCAGTCCGAACAGGGGACGTGCCTACGAGCAGTACTTC.

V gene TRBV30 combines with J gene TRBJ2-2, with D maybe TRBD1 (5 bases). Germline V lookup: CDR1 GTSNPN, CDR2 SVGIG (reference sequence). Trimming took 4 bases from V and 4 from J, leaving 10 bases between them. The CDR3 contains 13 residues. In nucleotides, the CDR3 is TGTGCCTGGACAGGGTTAGGCACCGGGGAGCTGTTTTTT. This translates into CAWTGLGTGELFF.